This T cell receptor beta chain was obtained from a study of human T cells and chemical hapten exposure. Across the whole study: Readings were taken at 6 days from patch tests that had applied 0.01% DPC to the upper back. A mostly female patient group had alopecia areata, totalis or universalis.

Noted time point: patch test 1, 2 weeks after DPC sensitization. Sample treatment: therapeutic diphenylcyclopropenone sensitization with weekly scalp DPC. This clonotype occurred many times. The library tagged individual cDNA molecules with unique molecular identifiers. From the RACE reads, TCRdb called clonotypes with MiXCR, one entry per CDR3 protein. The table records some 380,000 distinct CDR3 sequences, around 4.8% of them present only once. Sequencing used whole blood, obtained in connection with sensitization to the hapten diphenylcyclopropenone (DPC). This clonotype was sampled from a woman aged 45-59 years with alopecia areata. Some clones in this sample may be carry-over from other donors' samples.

The CDR3 DNA reads as TGTGCCAGCAGCTTAGATGGGGTGTTGGTTCAACTGTTTTTT. Translated: CASSLDGVLVQLFF. This chain joins TRBV7-8 and TRBJ1-4; D ambiguous. CDR1 is SGHVS, CDR2 FQNEAQ, per germline. The germline V and J ends were trimmed by 1 base and 12 bases, with 15 bases remaining between them. The CDR3 spans 14 residues.